These 10 T cell receptor beta chains originate from one sample sequenced in a study of cytomegalovirus exposure and HLA in healthy donors. 13 Jbeta primers and 60 Vbeta primers were used for the PCR. Produced via immunoSEQ multiplex PCR; TCRdb's table is partial and in-frame only. Of about 170,000 clones listed, 81% are singletons. Sequencing was performed on PBMCs. All receptors derive from a young woman in good health and CMV-seropositive.

The chain has TRBV2 and TRBJ2-5; maybe TRBD1 (6 bases). V gave up 7 bases and J gave up 1 base, with 10 bases separating them. Germline values: CDR1 SNHLY, CDR2 FYNNEI. This CDR3 has 13 amino acids. CDR3 region: CASNTGLQETQYF. The CDR3, as DNA: TGTGCCAGCAACACAGGGCTCCAAGAGACCCAGTACTTC.

The chain is built from TRBV2 and TRBJ2-5, with TRBD2 matching 8 bases. The J call may be wrong; the DNA end is better matched by TRBJ2-7. This CDR3 is built from 16 residues. Germline CDR1 SNHLY, CDR2 FYNNEI. The CDR3 is CASSPTFLSGMSEQYF. The CDR3 bases are TGTGCCAGCAGTCCCACCTTCCTTAGCGGGATGAGCGAGCAGTACTTC.

The rearrangement joins TRBV4-1 to TRBJ1-5; the D gene is possibly TRBD1 (6 bases). V lost 6 bases to trimming and J lost 4 bases, with 13 bases between them. Germline CDR1 reads MGHRA; CDR2 reads YSYEKL. The CDR3 is 14 residues long. This CDR3 reads CASRPTGDNQPQHF. For the CDR3, the DNA is TGCGCCAGCAGACCGACAGGCGATAATCAGCCCCAGCATTTT.

The genes are TRBV6-6 and TRBJ2-3, with unresolved D. V was shortened by 5 bases and J by 1 base, with 13 bases between the two germline ends. There are 15 residues in the CDR3. From germline, CDR1 is MNHNY and CDR2 SVGAGI (reference sequence). CDR3 DNA sequence: TGTGCCAGCAGTCGCCCCGGGTCAGGCACAGATACGCAGTATTTT. Translation gives CASSRPGSGTDTQYF.

This chain uses TRBV4-3 with TRBJ1-3; no firm D call. Germline-derived CDR1 and CDR2 are LGHNA and YSLEER. V shed 3 bases and J shed 2 bases, with 11 bases lying between them. The CDR3 sequence is 15 residues long. In DNA, the CDR3 is TGCGCCAGCAGCCACAGGCTCGCCGCTGGAAACACCATATATTTT. Protein sequence: CASSHRLAAGNTIYF.

V usage is TRBV5-1 and J usage is TRBJ2-3; TRBD2 matches at 13 bases. Per the germline V gene, CDR1 is SGHRS and CDR2 is YFSETQ. This CDR3 contains 18 residues. With V trimmed by 3 bases and J by 3 bases, 10 bases remained unmatched. The CDR3 protein is CASSSTSGGAGGTDTQYF. The CDR3 DNA reads as TGCGCCAGCAGCTCCACTAGCGGGGGGGCCGGTGGTACAGATACGCAGTATTTT.

This clone was detected a few times. V usage is TRBV2 and J usage is TRBJ1-2, with TRBD1 matching over 7 bases. The germline CDR1 and CDR2 sequences are SNHLY and FYNNEI. V trimming: 3 bases; J trimming: 0 bases; junction bases outside the gene matches: 4. CDR3 length equals 15 residues. This CDR3 is CASSERDSSNYGYTF. The CDR3 DNA follows: TGTGCCAGCAGTGAGAGGGACAGTTCTAACTATGGCTACACCTTC.

This chain joins TRBV7-9 and TRBJ1-2, with D possibly matching TRBD1 (6 bases). Germline V gives CDR1 SEHNR, CDR2 FQNEAQ (reference sequence). This CDR3 region has 18 residues. Between the trimmed V and J ends, which lost 5 bases and 5 bases, there was a span of 27 bases. Here the CDR3 DNA reads TGTGCCAGCAGCCGACCAGAGAACGCCGGGACAAGGGCGTATGGCTACACCTTC. It yields the protein CASSRPENAGTRAYGYTF. The full variable domain, with the rest looked up from reference TRBV7-9 and TRBJ1-2, is DTGVSQNPRHKITKRGQNVTFRCDPISEHNRLYWYRQTLGQGPEFLTYFQNEAQLEKSRLLSDRFSAERPKGSFSTLEIQRTEQGDSAMYLCASSRPENAGTRAYGYTFGSGTRLTVV.

V is TRBV28 and J is TRBJ1-5; TRBD1 matches at 9 bases. CDR3 length: 17 residues. Trimming took 6 bases from V and 2 from J; bases not matched to a gene: 11. Germline lookup yields CDR1 MDHEN and CDR2 SYDVKM. In DNA, the CDR3 is TGTGCCAGCAGCCGAATGACAGGGGGTATAGGCAATCAGCCCCAGCATTTT. The encoded protein is CASSRMTGGIGNQPQHF.

The chain carries TRBV25-1 and TRBJ2-3; 9 nucleotides match TRBD2. The germline CDR1 and CDR2 sequences are MGHDK and SYGVNS. Trimming removed 6 bases from V and 2 bases from J; junction bases left unmatched: 9. The CDR3 sequence is 16 residues long. CDR3 nucleotide sequence: TGTGCCAGCAGCCCCGGGACTAGCACAGTCACAGATACGCAGTATTTT. It specifies CASSPGTSTVTDTQYF.